This TCR beta chain comes out of a study of cytomegalovirus exposure and HLA in healthy donors. Turning to the study itself: Genetic ancestry analysis placed about 76% of the 300 to 400 donors that were genotyped in the Caucasian-associated cluster.

J lost 5 bases, V lost 7 bases, and 10 bases had no gene match. This CDR3 has 15 amino acids. Germline-derived CDR1 and CDR2 are LNHDA and SQIVND (reference sequence). As for this clone: The target antigen is unknown.

The PCR ran on 60 Vbeta and 13 Jbeta primers. Only in-frame clones appear in the TCRdb table, and some are missing; sequencing was by immunoSEQ multiplex PCR. In the table there are under 100,000 clones, less than 80% of which are singletons. Study-wide results and caveats: Association with HLA alleles at 0.05 false discovery rate was found for 15,000 to 20,000 TCR beta sequences in a later analysis.

The sequenced sample was PBMCs. The clonotype comes from a woman in her forties in good health and CMV-seropositive. The V and J genes are TRBV19 and TRBJ1-4, with 7 nucleotides matching TRBD1. CDR3 nucleotides: TGTGCCAGTACTCTACCGGGACAGTTAAATGAAAAACTGTTTTTT. Its translation: CASTLPGQLNEKLFF.